These 7 T cell receptor beta chains originate from one sample sequenced in a study of T cell repertoires in cytomegalovirus infection. Each CDR3 protein is one row after TCRdb ran MiXCR on the reads. Altogether 200,000 to 250,000 distinct CDR3 sequences are present, approximately 38% being singletons, with the ten largest covering more than 50%. No antigen has been identified for these receptors. Material: CD8+ T cells from cultured PBMCs, obtained from culture after CMV antigen stimulation. These receptors all come from a human donor in good health (CMV status not recorded). Some clones in this sample may be carry-over from other donors' samples.

In its sample, this clonotype was seen a few times. V is TRBV24-1 and J is TRBJ2-7; D ambiguous. Between the trimmed V and J ends, which lost 4 bases and 3 bases, there was a span of 3 bases. The CDR3 extends over 11 amino acids. Germline-derived CDR1 and CDR2 are KGHDR and SFDVKD. CDR3 DNA: TGTGCCACCAGTGAGAACTACGAGCAGTACTTC. This codes for CATSENYEQYF.

The genes are TRBV7-9 and TRBJ2-1; D may be TRBD1 or TRBD2 (6 bases each). CDR1 and CDR2 from the germline V gene are SEHNR and FQNEAQ (reference sequence). Trimming removed 0 bases at V and 0 bases at J, with 18 bases between. This CDR3 contains 19 residues. CDR3 nucleotide sequence: TGTGCCAGCAGCTTAGCAAGGGGGGTAGCGCCCAGCTCCTACAATGAGCAGTTCTTC. Translation: CASSLARGVAPSSYNEQFF.

This clonotype appeared a single time. The chain is built from TRBV19 and TRBJ2-2; D perhaps matches TRBD1 (5 bases). CDR1 and CDR2 (germline): LNHDA, SQIVND (reference sequence). Between the trimmed V and J ends, which lost 5 bases and 2 bases, there was a span of 15 bases. The CDR3 is 16 amino acids. The CDR3, as DNA: TGTGCCAGTAGTCGGGCAGGGCCGCCTAACACCGGGGAGCTGTTTTTT. It codes for CASSRAGPPNTGELFF.

This clonotype showed up just a few times. The gene calls are TRBV2 and TRBJ1-1, with a possible D match to TRBD1 (5 bases). The CDR3 is made up of 14 amino acids. Germline V CDR1 and CDR2: SNHLY, FYNNEI. Trimming removed 3 bases at V and 6 bases at J, with 14 bases between. The CDR3 here is CASSDGRGRAEAFF. The CDR3 nucleotides read TGTGCCAGCAGTGATGGGCGGGGGAGGGCTGAAGCTTTCTTT.

With respect to this clonotype: A much larger clonotype is one base distant, so this may be a read error. V is TRBV7-6 and J is TRBJ2-3; 10 nucleotides align to TRBD2. Germline loops: CDR1 SGHVS, CDR2 FNYEAQ. With V trimmed by 3 bases and J by 2 bases, 8 bases remained unmatched. The CDR3 length is 17 residues. The CDR3 here is CASSFGLAGGFTDTQYF. In DNA, the CDR3 is TGTGCCAGCAGCTTCGGGTTAGCGGGGGGCTTCACAGATACGCAGTATTTT.

The V gene is TRBV7-3, the J gene TRBJ2-3, with 9 nucleotides matching TRBD1. J gave up 3 bases and V 3 bases, and 4 bases lay outside the gene matches. The germline V gene encodes CDR1 SGHTA and CDR2 FQGTGA. The CDR3 is 15 residues long. CDR3 in DNA: TGTGCCAGCAGCTTTGGACAGGGGACTACAGATACGCAGTATTTT. The encoded protein is CASSFGQGTTDTQYF.

This clonotype was found many times. V and J are TRBV12-3 or TRBV12-4 and TRBJ2-1; a weak D match, TRBD2 (6 bases). This CDR3 region has 14 residues. Between the trimmed V and J ends, which lost 8 bases and 2 bases, there was a span of 13 bases. The CDR3 region is CASQLGGPYNEQFF. The CDR3 region has the DNA TGTGCCAGCCAACTGGGGGGACCCTACAATGAGCAGTTCTTC.